This T cell receptor beta chain was captured in a study of blood T cell repertoires in COVID-19. Study-wide background: The United States, Italy and Spain supplied acute and convalescent COVID-19 samples. Sources were T cells, B-cell-depleted T cells, or PBMCs; the material itself was cDNA or gDNA.

A single count supports this clone. In the original workflow: From reference gene primer amplification, estimates of nucleated cell counts were derived. Measured with immunoSEQ multiplex PCR; TCRdb has only the in-frame clones, and not every one. The D gene and trimming were derived from the DNA, and the V and J assignments and clone size from that table. The sample has some 200,000 clones, just over 85% seen once. Germline V gene sequence: CDR1 SGHAT, CDR2 FQDESV (reference sequence). The CDR3 runs to 16 residues. Losses at the gene ends were 3 bases for V and 8 bases for J; bases not matched to a gene: 14.

The chain joins TRBV11-1 to TRBJ1-2; TRBD1 aligns across 8 bases. This sequence was found in a man over 45 with acute or convalescent COVID-19. Sequenced sample: peripheral blood. CDR3 residues: CASSFFGTGRRSGYTF. CDR3 coding DNA: TGTGCCAGCAGCTTTTTTGGGACAGGTCGAAGGAGCGGCTACACCTTC.